This T cell receptor beta chain was captured in a study of T-cell reconstitution after alpha-beta-depleted transplantation in children. Study results and caveats: The high TCRbeta diversity at day 60 in some patients came from surviving recipient T cells and thymic progenitors. Roughly two months post-transplant, alpha-beta T cells reportedly originated from several hundred graft clones that had expanded. Newly made T cells mostly supplied T-cell counts and diversity one year after transplant.

A library of TCRbeta sequences, prepared with unique molecular identifiers, was generated. MiXCR was run by TCRdb on the PCR reads, yielding one entry per CDR3 protein. The table shows about a million distinct CDR3 sequences, with around 30% occurring only once. A word on this clonotype: What it binds is not known.

V was pared by 2 bases and J by 0 bases, with 24 bases between. The CDR3 is made up of 20 amino acids. The source material was PBMCs, mostly from graft donor cells, sampled 360 days after TCRalphabeta/CD19-depleted stem cell transplant. The genes are TRBV12-3 or TRBV12-4 and TRBJ2-3; D is possibly TRBD1 or TRBD2 (6 bases each). The clonotype was recovered from a boy less than two years old who had a stem cell transplant for SCID, so the T cells may come from the graft donor. Here the CDR3 DNA reads TGTGCCAGCAGTTTAAGTGGAGGAGGGGTAGCCGGGGGCAGCACAGATACGCAGTATTTT. It is translated as CASSLSGGGVAGGSTDTQYF.